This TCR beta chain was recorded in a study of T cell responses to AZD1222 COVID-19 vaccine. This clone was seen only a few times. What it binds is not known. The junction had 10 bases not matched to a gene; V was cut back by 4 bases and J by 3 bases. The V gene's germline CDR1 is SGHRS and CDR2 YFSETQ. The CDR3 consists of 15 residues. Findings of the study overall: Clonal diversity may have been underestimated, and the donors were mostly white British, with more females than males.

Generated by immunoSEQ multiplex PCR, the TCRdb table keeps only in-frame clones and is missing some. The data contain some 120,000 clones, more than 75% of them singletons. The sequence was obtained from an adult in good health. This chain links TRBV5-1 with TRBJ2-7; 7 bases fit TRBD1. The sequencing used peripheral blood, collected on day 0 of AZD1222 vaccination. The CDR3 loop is CASSPLQGPNYEQYF. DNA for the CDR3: TGCGCCAGCAGCCCATTACAGGGGCCCAACTACGAGCAGTACTTC.